Presented here are 20 T cell receptor beta chains from one specimen sequenced in a study of CDR3 diversity in severe acne. TCRdb passed the PCR reads through MiXCR, listing each CDR3 protein once. The table shows approximately 90,000 distinct CDR3 sequences, with over 45% occurring only once. The specimen was blood. Source of these receptors: a male donor in good health, serving as a control.

In this sample, this clonotype turned up a few times. The rearrangement joins TRBV10-2 to TRBJ2-2; D remains unclear. From germline, CDR1 is WSHSY and CDR2 SAAADI. This CDR3 is 11 amino acids long. The germline V and J ends were trimmed by 6 bases and 6 bases, with 5 bases remaining between them. The CDR3 here is CASSRPGELFF. The CDR3 region has the DNA TGCGCCAGCAGCCGTCCCGGGGAGCTGTTTTTT.

This clonotype was found many times. The chain joins TRBV5-1 to TRBJ2-7; D gene unclear. This CDR3 has 13 residues. V gave up 0 bases and J gave up 3 bases, with 7 bases separating them. Per germline, CDR1 SGHRS and CDR2 YFSETQ. CDR3 DNA: TGCGCCAGCAGCTTGGTTGCCAACTACGAGCAGTACTTC. It yields the protein CASSLVANYEQYF.

This clonotype has ten or more counts. The chain uses TRBV20-1 and TRBJ2-2; 8 bases are shared with TRBD2. Germline V gene data show CDR1 as DFQATT and CDR2 as SNEGSKA (reference sequence). With 3 bases clipped from V and 5 bases from J, the junction kept 14 bases outside the gene matches. The CDR3 has 17 residues. CDR3 coding DNA: TGCAGTGCTAGGTTTTCTAGCGGGCCCATAGGAACCGGGGAGCTGTTTTTT. It codes for CSARFSSGPIGTGELFF.

This chain uses TRBV2 with TRBJ2-7; 10 nucleotides match TRBD1. CDR1 SNHLY and CDR2 FYNNEI come from the germline V gene. The CDR3 is 14 residues long. V shed 5 bases, J shed 4 bases, and the junction held 5 bases outside the gene matches. The DNA of the CDR3 is TGTGCCAGCAGTCCCGACAGGGGGCTTTACGAGCAGTACTTC. This gives the protein CASSPDRGLYEQYF.

This chain connects TRBV9 to TRBJ2-2, with D possibly TRBD2 on 6 matching bases. Germline V gene lookup returns CDR1 SGDLS and CDR2 YYNGEE. This CDR3 contains 16 residues. V was trimmed by 3 bases and J by 4 bases, leaving 16 bases between them. CDR3: CASSGGLRGSTGELFF. CDR3 DNA: TGTGCCAGCAGCGGCGGACTACGGGGGAGCACCGGGGAGCTGTTTTTT.

V is TRBV18 and J is TRBJ1-1, with D unresolved. V shed 3 bases and J shed 10 bases, with 12 bases lying between them. The CDR3 has 12 amino acids. CDR1 is KGHSH, CDR2 LQKENI, per germline. CDR3 in DNA: TGTGCCAGCTCACCGTCAAGGGAGGGAGCTTTCTTT. Residues: CASSPSREGAFF. The whole variable domain, remainder taken from reference TRBV18 and TRBJ1-1, is NAGVMQNPRHLVRRRGQEARLRCSPMKGHSHVYWYRQLPEEGLKFMVYLQKENIIDESGMPKERFSAEFPKEGPSILRIQQVVRGDSAAYFCASSPSREGAFFGQGTRLTVV.

Worth noting for this clonotype: This CDR3 is missing its conserved last phenylalanine or tryptophan, likely due to a read error. The DNA is omitted, as the CDR3 cannot be located on it reliably, and the CDR3 follows TCRdb's listing. This chain connects TRBV2 to TRBJ2-5; the table assigns TRBD1, which was not confirmed against the DNA. Germline loops: CDR1 SNHLY, CDR2 FYNNEI. The CDR3 extends over 14 residues, inclusive of both ends. CDR3 in amino acids: CASSRDRAGYTFGS.

In its sample, this clonotype was seen many times. The rearrangement joins TRBV6-4 to TRBJ2-1; TRBD2 aligns across 12 bases. This CDR3 has 15 residues. Trimming at V came to 5 bases and at J to 5 bases, leaving 4 bases not matched to a gene. Germline V gives CDR1 MRHNA, CDR2 SNTAGT. In nucleotides, the CDR3 is TGTGCCAGCAGTCGGACTAGCGGGGCCAACAATGAGCAGTTCTTC. Translation gives CASSRTSGANNEQFF.

By frequency in the sample, this clonotype is medium-sized (0.01 to 0.1%). The chain uses TRBV19 and TRBJ2-3; no clear D gene. CDR3 length: 12 amino acids. CDR1 LNHDA and CDR2 SQIVND come from the germline V gene (reference sequence). Trimming stripped 1 base from V and 4 bases from J, with 3 bases between. The CDR3 bases are TGTGCCAGTAGTATAGTTGCAGATACGCAGTATTTT. Protein: CASSIVADTQYF. Together with reference TRBV19 and TRBJ2-3, the CDR3 gives the full variable domain: DGGITQSPKYLFRKEGQNVTLSCEQNLNHDAMYWYRQDPGQGLRLIYYSQIVNDFQKGDIAEGYSVSREKKESFPLTVTSAQKNPTAFYLCASSIVADTQYFGPGTRLTVL.

This clonotype appeared many times. The CDR3 DNA follows: TGTGCCAGCAGTTTATGGGACAGGGGTTCACCCCTCCACTTT. Protein: CASSLWDRGSPLHF. The chain joins TRBV27 to TRBJ1-6; TRBD1 matches at 10 bases. The V gene end was trimmed by 1 base and the J gene end by 9 bases; junction bases not matched to a gene: 0. Germline V gives CDR1 MNHEY, CDR2 SMNVEV (reference sequence). This CDR3 contains 14 residues.

This clonotype was counted between two and nine times. V usage is TRBV9 and J usage is TRBJ2-2; 9 bases map to TRBD1. Germline CDR1 is SGDLS and CDR2 is YYNGEE. The J segment lost 4 bases and the V segment lost 7 bases, leaving 2 bases of the junction unmatched. This CDR3 is built from 13 residues. The CDR3 here is CASGGQGTGELFF. CDR3 DNA sequence: TGTGCCAGCGGGGGACAGGGCACCGGGGAGCTGTTTTTT. The full variable domain, its missing parts supplied by reference TRBV9 and TRBJ2-2, is DSGVTQTPKHLITATGQRVTLRCSPRSGDLSVYWYQQSLDQGLQFLIQYYNGEERAKGNILERFSAQQFPDLHSELNLSSLELGDSALYFCASGGQGTGELFFGEGSRLTVL.

The rearrangement uses TRBV25-1 and TRBJ1-5; 9 bases agree with TRBD1. In germline, CDR1 is MGHDK, CDR2 SYGVNS. The V gene end was trimmed by 2 bases and the J gene end by 8 bases; junction bases not matched to a gene: 7. The CDR3 consists of 15 residues. The CDR3 DNA follows: TGTGCCAGCAGTGAACGGACAGGGGACATCAAGCCCCAGCATTTT. Amino acid sequence: CASSERTGDIKPQHF.

This clonotype was counted once. V and J are TRBV20-1 and TRBJ1-5; no definite D call. CDR3 length: 16 residues. Germline V gives CDR1 DFQATT, CDR2 SNEGSKA (reference sequence). V dropped 2 bases and J dropped 1 base, with 15 bases sitting between them. CDR3 DNA: TGCAGTGCTAGACACCCAGCGGCTGACAGCAATCAGCCCCAGCATTTT. Its translation: CSARHPAADSNQPQHF.

As regards this clonotype: Just one base apart from a much larger clone, this may be a read error. The CDR3 does not end in the conserved phenylalanine or tryptophan, so this is likely a read error. This rearrangement joins TRBV24-1 to TRBJ1-1; no clear D gene. CDR3 size: 13 residues. Germline-derived CDR1 and CDR2 are KGHDR and SFDVKD. Trimming cost V 5 bases and J 1 base, with 7 bases left between them. CDR3 DNA: TGTGCCACCAGTGTCCCCCCGAACACTGAAGCTTTCATT. This codes for CATSVPPNTEAFI.

This clonotype was observed once. This chain connects TRBV3-1 to TRBJ1-1; D uncertain. CDR1 LGHDT and CDR2 YNNKEL come from the germline V gene (reference sequence). Trimming pared 4 bases from V and 4 bases from J, leaving 7 bases between. The CDR3 is made up of 12 amino acids. The CDR3 bases are TGTGCCAGCAGCCTATACCGCACTGAAGCTTTCTTT. Its translation is CASSLYRTEAFF.

This clonotype ranks as medium-sized. The chain employs TRBV10-3 and TRBJ1-1; perhaps TRBD1 as D (6 bases). V gave up 11 bases and J gave up 0 bases, with 13 bases separating them. The CDR3 runs to 13 residues. The germline V gene encodes CDR1 ENHRY and CDR2 SYGVKD. The CDR3 DNA reads as TGTGCCGCAGAACAGGGAATGAACACTGAAGCTTTCTTT. This sequence encodes CAAEQGMNTEAFF.

Details on this clonotype: Given a much more abundant clone one base away, this may be a read error. This rearrangement joins TRBV19 to TRBJ1-5; possible D gene TRBD1, 5 bases. Per germline, CDR1 LNHDA and CDR2 SQIVND (reference sequence). The CDR3 extends over 14 amino acids. V was shortened by 6 bases and J by 6 bases, with 15 bases between the two germline ends. The CDR3 loop reads CASSILVGGQPQHF. The DNA for the CDR3 is TGTGCCAGTAGCATACTTGTGGGGGGTCAGCCCCAGCATTTT. The complete variable domain, with remaining parts taken from reference TRBV19 and TRBJ1-5, reads DGGITQSPKYLFRKEGQNVTLSCEQNLNHDAMYWYRQDPGQGLRLIYYSQIVNDFQKGDIAEGYSVSREKKESFPLTVTSAQKNPTAFYLCASSILVGGQPQHFGDGTRLSIL.

This chain links TRBV28 with TRBJ2-2; 9 bases agree with TRBD1. V trimming: 6 bases; J trimming: 4 bases; junction bases outside the gene matches: 12. The CDR3 is 17 residues long. Germline V CDR1 and CDR2: MDHEN, SYDVKM. The CDR3 region is CASRQSGTGLRTGELFF. The CDR3 DNA follows: TGTGCCAGCAGGCAGTCCGGGACAGGGTTACGCACCGGGGAGCTGTTTTTT.

In its sample, this clonotype was seen many times. CDR3 sequence: CASSFRQPQHF. The CDR3 DNA reads TGCGCCAGCAGCTTTAGGCAGCCCCAGCATTTT. The chain uses TRBV5-1 and TRBJ1-5; D not resolved. Deletions cut 2 bases from V and 7 bases from J, with 4 bases between. Per germline, CDR1 SGHRS and CDR2 YFSETQ. This CDR3 region has 11 residues.

This clonotype was counted only a few times. The chain's CDR3 is CASSDRQGGKANTEAFF. The CDR3 DNA sequence: TGTGCCAGCAGCGATAGACAGGGCGGAAAGGCGAACACTGAAGCTTTCTTT. The chain is built from TRBV9 and TRBJ1-1; 7 bases line up with TRBD1. Germline trimming cut 3 bases from V and 1 base from J; bases unmatched to any gene: 12. CDR3 length: 17 residues. CDR1 and CDR2 (germline): SGDLS, YYNGEE.